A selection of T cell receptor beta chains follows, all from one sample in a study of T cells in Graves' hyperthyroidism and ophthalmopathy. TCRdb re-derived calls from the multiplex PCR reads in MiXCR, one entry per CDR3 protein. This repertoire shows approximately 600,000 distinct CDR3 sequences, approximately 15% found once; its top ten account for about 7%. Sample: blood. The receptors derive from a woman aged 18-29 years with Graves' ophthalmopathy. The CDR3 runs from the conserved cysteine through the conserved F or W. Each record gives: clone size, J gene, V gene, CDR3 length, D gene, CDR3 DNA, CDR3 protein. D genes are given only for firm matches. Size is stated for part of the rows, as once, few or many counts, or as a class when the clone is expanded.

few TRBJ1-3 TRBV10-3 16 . TGTGCCATCAGTGAGTCGGGAACTATCTCTGGAAACACCATATATTTT CAISESGTISGNTIYF
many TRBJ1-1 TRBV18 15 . TGTGCCAGCTCACCCAAGACAGGATTGAACACTGAAGCTTTCTTT CASSPKTGLNTEAFF
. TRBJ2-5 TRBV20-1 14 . TGCAGTGCTAGAAACCTGACAGGTGGACTGACCCAGTACTTC CSARNLTGGLTQYF
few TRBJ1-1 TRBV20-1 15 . TGCAGTGCTAAACCGAATTACCGCGGGAACACTGAAGCTTTCTTT CSAKPNYRGNTEAFF
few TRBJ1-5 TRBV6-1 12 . TGTGCCAGCAGCCCTGCTGCCCAGCCCCAGCATTTT CASSPAAQPQHF
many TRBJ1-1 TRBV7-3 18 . TGTGCCAGCAGCTTACACGGACGGGACCACGCCTTGAACACTGAAGCTTTCTTT CASSLHGRDHALNTEAFF
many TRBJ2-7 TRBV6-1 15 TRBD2 TGTGCCAGCTTGGAAACTAGCGGGAGTCACTACGAGCAGTACTTC CASLETSGSHYEQYF
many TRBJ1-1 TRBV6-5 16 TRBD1 TGTGCCAGCAGTTACTCTCATGGACAGGGTGGCACTGAAGCTTTCTTT CASSYSHGQGGTEAFF
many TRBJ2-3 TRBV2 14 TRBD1 TGTGCCAGCAACGGACAGGGTGGGGCAGATACGCAGTATTTT CASNGQGGADTQYF
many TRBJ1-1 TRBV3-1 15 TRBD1 TGTGCCAGCAGCCCGAGACAGGGGGCTGGTACTGAAGCTTTCTTT CASSPRQGAGTEAFF
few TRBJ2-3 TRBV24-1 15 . TGTGCCACCAGTGATTTGGGACAGCAAAAAGATACGCAGTATTTT CATSDLGQQKDTQYF
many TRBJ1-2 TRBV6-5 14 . TGTGCCAGCAGTTACTTCGGACAAATCGATGGCTACACCTTC CASSYFGQIDGYTF
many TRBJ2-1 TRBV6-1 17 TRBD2 TGTGCCAGCAGTGAATTGGGGAGGACTAGCTCCTACAATGAGCAGTTCTTC CASSELGRTSSYNEQFF
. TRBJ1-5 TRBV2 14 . TGTGCCAGCGCCGGGACCGCTACAAATCAGCCCCAGCATTTT CASAGTATNQPQHF
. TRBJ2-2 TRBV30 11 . TGTGCCTGGAAAGGGCTCGGGGAGCTGTTTTTT CAWKGLGELFF
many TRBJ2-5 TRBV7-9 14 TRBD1 TGTGCCAGCAGCCGAGGGGGCGAGGTGGGGACCCAGTACTTC CASSRGGEVGTQYF
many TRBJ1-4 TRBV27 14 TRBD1 TGTGCCAGCAGTTCCGGGACAGGGCCGGAAAAACTGTTTTTT CASSSGTGPEKLFF
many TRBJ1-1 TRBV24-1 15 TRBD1 TGTGCCACCAGTGATCGACGGACAGGGAGCACTGAAGCTTTCTTT CATSDRRTGSTEAFF
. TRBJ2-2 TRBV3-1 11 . TGTGCCAGAGAGAACACCGGGGAGCTGTTTTTT CARENTGELFF
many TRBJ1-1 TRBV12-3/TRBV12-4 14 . TGTGCCAGCAGTTTTCGCGGGGGCTTCACTGAAGCTTTCTTT CASSFRGGFTEAFF
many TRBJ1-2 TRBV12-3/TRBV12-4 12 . TGTGCCAGCAGTTTAAAGGGTGGAGGCTACACCTTC CASSLKGGGYTF
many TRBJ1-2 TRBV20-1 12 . TGCAGTGCCACGTGGGGGGGTAGGGGCTACACCTTC CSATWGGRGYTF
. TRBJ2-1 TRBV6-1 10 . TGTGCCAGCAGTGCCCCAGCGTGGTTCTTC CASSAPAWFF
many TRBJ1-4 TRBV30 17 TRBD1 TGTGCCTGGACCCGGACAGGGGCAGTTGCAACTAATGAAAAACTGTTTTTT CAWTRTGAVATNEKLFF
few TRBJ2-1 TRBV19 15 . TGTGCCAGTAGTATAGGGGCGGTATCCTACAATGAGCAGTTCTTC CASSIGAVSYNEQFF
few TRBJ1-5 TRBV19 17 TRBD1 TGTGCCAGTAGCCCTCGTGTAGGGGGCTTGAGCAATCAGCCCCAGCATTTT CASSPRVGGLSNQPQHF
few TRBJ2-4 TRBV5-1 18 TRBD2 TGCGCCAGCAGTTCTCTAGCGGGAGGAAGTATATCCAAAAACATTCAGTACTTC CASSSLAGGSISKNIQYF
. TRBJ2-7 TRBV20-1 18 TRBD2 TGCAGTGCTAGAGAAGTCATCGGGGGCTTAGCGGGAGGGCCTCCGCAGTACTTC CSAREVIGGLAGGPPQYF
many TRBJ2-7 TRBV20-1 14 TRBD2 TGCAGTGCTAGTAACCGGCTAGCGGGAGATAAGCAGTACTTC CSASNRLAGDKQYF
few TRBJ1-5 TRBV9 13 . TGTGCCAGCAGCGTAGGGACAAATCAGCCCCAGCATTTT CASSVGTNQPQHF
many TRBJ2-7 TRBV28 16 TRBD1 TGTGCCAGCAGTTTATTAGACAGGGCCCGATTCTACGAGCAGTACTTC CASSLLDRARFYEQYF
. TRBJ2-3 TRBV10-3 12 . TGTGCCATCAACGGGGGATCAGATACGCAGTATTTT CAINGGSDTQYF
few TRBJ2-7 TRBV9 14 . TGTGCCAGCAGCGCATCCCCGGCGGGCTACGAGCAGTACTTC CASSASPAGYEQYF
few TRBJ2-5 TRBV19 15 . TGTGCCAGTAGTCCCCCAGGTACAGGGTGGCAGACCCAGTACTTC CASSPPGTGWQTQYF
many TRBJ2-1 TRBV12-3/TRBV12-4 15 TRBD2 TGTGCCAGCAGTTTACCTAGCGGGACCTACAATGAGCAGTTCTTC CASSLPSGTYNEQFF
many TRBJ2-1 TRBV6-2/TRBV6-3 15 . TGTGCCAGCAGCTCGGGAGTTCTGTCCTACAATGAGCAGTTCTTC CASSSGVLSYNEQFF
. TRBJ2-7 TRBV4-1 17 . TGCGCCAGCAGCCAAGGGGTTGAGGGGCTGGCTCTCTACGAGCAGTACTTC CASSQGVEGLALYEQYF
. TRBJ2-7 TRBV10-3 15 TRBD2 TGTGCCATCAGGTCCGGGACTAGCGGCTCCTACGAGCAGTACTTC CAIRSGTSGSYEQYF
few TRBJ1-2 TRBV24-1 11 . TGTGCCACCAGTGCTGGGTTGGGCTACACCTTC CATSAGLGYTF
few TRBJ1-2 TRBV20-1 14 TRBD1 TGCAGTGCGCGGCCGGGACAGGGGCACTATGGCTACACCTTC CSARPGQGHYGYTF
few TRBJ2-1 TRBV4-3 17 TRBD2 TGCGCCAGCAGCCAAGATATAGCGGGAGAGACCTACAATGAGCAGTTCTTC CASSQDIAGETYNEQFF
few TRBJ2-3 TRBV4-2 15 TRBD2 TGTGCCAGCAGCCGACTTGGGGAAGCGGGAGGCTCGCAGTATTTT CASSRLGEAGGSQYF
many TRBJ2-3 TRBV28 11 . TGTGCCAGCAATCGTGAAGATACGCAGTATTTT CASNREDTQYF
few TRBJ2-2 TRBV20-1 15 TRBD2 TGCAGCGCCCCTCCTAGCGGGAGGGGCACCGGGGAGCTGTTTTTT CSAPPSGRGTGELFF
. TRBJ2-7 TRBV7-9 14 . TGTGCCAGCAGCTTAGCGGGGGTGTCCCACGAGCAGTACTTC CASSLAGVSHEQYF
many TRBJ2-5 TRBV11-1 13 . TGTGCCAGCAGCCTTAGACTAGTCGAGACCCAGTACTTC CASSLRLVETQYF
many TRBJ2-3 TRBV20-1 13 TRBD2 TGCAGTGCGGAGGGACTAACCTCAGATACGCAGTATTTT CSAEGLTSDTQYF
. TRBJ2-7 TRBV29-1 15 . TGCAGCGTTGTGCTGCCCCGGGTCGGCTCCTACGAGCAGTACTTC CSVVLPRVGSYEQYF
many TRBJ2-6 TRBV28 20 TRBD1 TGTGCCAGCAGTTTCACCAACAATCAGGGGGCCCGGTTCTGGGCCAACGTCCTGACTTTC CASSFTNNQGARFWANVLTF
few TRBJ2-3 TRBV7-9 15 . TGTGCCAGCTCTTTACAGGGAAGTTTGGCAGATACGCAGTATTTT CASSLQGSLADTQYF
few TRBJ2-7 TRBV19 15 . TGTGCCAGTAGCCGAGTCCGGGGGTCCTCCTACGAGCAGTACTTC CASSRVRGSSYEQYF
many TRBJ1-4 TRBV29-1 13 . TGCAGCGTTGAACTGGGGCTTAATGAAAAACTGTTTTTT CSVELGLNEKLFF
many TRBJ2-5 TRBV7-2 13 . TGTGCCAGCAGCCAAGGTTATCCAGAGACCCAGTACTTC CASSQGYPETQYF
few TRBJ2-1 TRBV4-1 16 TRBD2 TGCGCCAGCAGCGTACCGGGACTACAACTATACAATGAGCAGTTCTTC CASSVPGLQLYNEQFF
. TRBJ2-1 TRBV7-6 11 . TGTGCCAGCAGATTAGCAGGCGAGCAGTTCTTC CASRLAGEQFF
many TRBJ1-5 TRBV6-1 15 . TGTGCCAGCAGACCCACAGGGAGCGGGGATCAGCCCCAGCATTTT CASRPTGSGDQPQHF
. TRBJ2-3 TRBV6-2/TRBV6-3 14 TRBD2 TGTGCCAGCAGTGACGGCCCGGGAGGTTACACGCAGTATTTT CASSDGPGGYTQYF